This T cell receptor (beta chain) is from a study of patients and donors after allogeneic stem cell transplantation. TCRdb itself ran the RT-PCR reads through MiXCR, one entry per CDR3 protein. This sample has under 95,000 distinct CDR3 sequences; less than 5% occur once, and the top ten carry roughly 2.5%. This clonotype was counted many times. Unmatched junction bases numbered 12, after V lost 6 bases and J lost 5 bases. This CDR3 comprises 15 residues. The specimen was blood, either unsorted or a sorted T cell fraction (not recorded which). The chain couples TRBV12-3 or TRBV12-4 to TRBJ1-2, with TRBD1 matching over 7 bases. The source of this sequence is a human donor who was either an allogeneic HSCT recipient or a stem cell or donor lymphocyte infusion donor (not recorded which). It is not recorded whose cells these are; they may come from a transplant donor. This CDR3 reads CASSQQGSEGYGYTF. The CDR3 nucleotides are TGTGCCAGCAGCCAACAGGGGTCAGAAGGATATGGCTACACCTTC.